Listed here are 25 T cell receptor beta chains from one sample, sequenced in a study of T cells in tuberculosis. Only in-frame clones appear in the TCRdb table, and some are missing; sequencing was by immunoSEQ multiplex PCR. This table holds around 25,000 clones, more than 80% found once. Input material: PBMCs. These receptors all come from a donor aged 10-29 years with latent tuberculosis or without tuberculosis infection. Some clones in this sample may be carry-over from other donors' samples.

For the CDR3, the DNA is TGTGCCAGCAGCCCCGATGGGGGGGAGCTCAGTGGCTACACCTTC. Amino acids: CASSPDGGELSGYTF. V gene TRBV5-6 combines with J gene TRBJ1-2; D is perhaps TRBD1 (5 bases). The CDR3 spans 15 residues. Between the trimmed V and J ends, which lost 4 bases and 7 bases, there was a span of 20 bases. The germline CDR1 and CDR2 sequences are SGHDT and YYEEEE.

This chain joins TRBV19 and TRBJ2-1, with 11 bases fitting TRBD2. Trimming removed 9 bases from V and 11 bases from J; junction bases left unmatched: 18. CDR1 is LNHDA and CDR2 is SQIVND in the germline V gene (reference sequence). The CDR3 has 16 residues. CDR3 nucleotides: TGTGCCAGCCAGACACAACTAGCGGGAGAAGGGGTGCAGCAGTTCTTC. This gives the protein CASQTQLAGEGVQQFF.

The chain uses TRBV4-3 and TRBJ2-7; D possibly corresponds to TRBD1 (6 bases). This CDR3 is built from 14 residues. Trimming cost V 0 bases and J 7 bases, with 13 bases left between them. Germline CDR1 reads LGHNA; CDR2 reads YSLEER. The CDR3 sequence: CASSQEWGLYEQYF. Written as DNA, the CDR3 is TGCGCCAGCAGCCAAGAGTGGGGGCTTTATGAGCAGTACTTC.

The chain is built from TRBV19 and TRBJ2-1; the match to TRBD1 covers 8 bases. Germline CDR1 is LNHDA and CDR2 is SQIVND (reference sequence). With 5 bases clipped from V and 9 bases from J, the junction kept 9 bases outside the gene matches. This CDR3 comprises 14 residues. In DNA, the CDR3 is TGTGCCAGTAGTCCGATGACAGGGGTCGGTGAGCAGTTCTTC. This sequence encodes CASSPMTGVGEQFF.

The chain recombines TRBV7-2 with TRBJ1-2; D is perhaps TRBD1 (6 bases). Germline values: CDR1 SGHTA, CDR2 FQGNSA. The CDR3 spans 14 residues. Trimming took off 4 bases at V and 4 bases at J, with 13 bases between the two ends. CDR3 residues: CASSSGQKPYGYTF. The DNA of the CDR3 is TGTGCCAGCAGCTCCGGACAGAAGCCCTATGGCTACACCTTC.

This chain joins TRBV10-3 and TRBJ1-2; TRBD1 matches at 8 bases. Germline V gene sequence: CDR1 ENHRY, CDR2 SYGVKD. The CDR3 runs 14 residues. V gave up 3 bases and J gave up 5 bases; unmatched junction bases: 5. Here the CDR3 reads CAISEEGTGYGYTF. In nucleotides, the CDR3 is TGTGCCATCAGTGAAGAGGGGACAGGTTATGGCTACACCTTC.

The chain has TRBV10-1 and TRBJ2-1; maybe TRBD2 (7 bases). CDR1 and CDR2 from the germline V gene are WNHNN and SYGVQD (reference sequence). V shed 10 bases and J shed 0 bases, with 22 bases lying between them. The CDR3 length is 17 residues. This CDR3 reads CANTRGAVKSSYNEQFF. The CDR3 DNA sequence: TGCGCCAACACCCGGGGGGCCGTGAAAAGCTCCTACAATGAGCAGTTCTTC.

This rearrangement joins TRBV7-9 to TRBJ1-1, with D possibly matching TRBD1 (6 bases). The CDR3 runs to 15 residues. V shed 5 bases and J shed 5 bases, with 18 bases lying between them. The germline CDR1 and CDR2 sequences are SEHNR and FQNEAQ (reference sequence). The CDR3 region is CASSPRLGARTEAFF. Here the CDR3 DNA reads TGTGCCAGCAGCCCACGACTGGGGGCCCGTACTGAAGCTTTCTTT.

The chain joins TRBV19 to TRBJ1-2, with 7 nucleotides matching TRBD1. This CDR3 is 14 amino acids long. Germline-derived CDR1 and CDR2 are LNHDA and SQIVND (reference sequence). The J segment lost 4 bases and the V segment lost 1 base, leaving 3 bases of the junction unmatched. The CDR3 spells CASSIVDRAYGYTF. The DNA of the CDR3 is TGTGCCAGTAGTATAGTAGACAGGGCCTATGGCTACACCTTC.

This chain uses TRBV28 with TRBJ1-2; D may be TRBD1 (6 bases). The CDR3 consists of 13 residues. Trimming removed 3 bases at V and 3 bases at J, with 8 bases between. Per the germline V gene, CDR1 is MDHEN and CDR2 is SYDVKM. CDR3 coding DNA: TGTGCCAGCAGTTTGCGGACAGACTATGGCTACACCTTC. Protein: CASSLRTDYGYTF.

The chain is built from TRBV5-1 and TRBJ2-7; a weak D match, TRBD1 (6 bases). The V end was cut by 0 bases, the J end by 2 bases, with 12 bases between. This CDR3 is built from 15 residues. The germline CDR1 and CDR2 sequences are SGHRS and YFSETQ. CDR3 DNA sequence: TGCGCCAGCAGCTTGGCGGACGGGACACCCTACGAGCAGTACTTC. Translated, it gives CASSLADGTPYEQYF. Looking up the rest from reference TRBV5-1 and TRBJ2-7 gives the full variable domain: KAGVTQTPRYLIKTRGQQVTLSCSPISGHRSVSWYQQTPGQGLQFLFEYFSETQRNKGNFPGRFSGRQFSNSRSEMNVSTLELGDSALYLCASSLADGTPYEQYFGPGTRLTVT.

The CDR3 here is CASSSRGFTDATDQPQHF. As DNA, the CDR3 is TGTGCCAGCAGCTCTCGCGGGTTCACGGACGCTACGGATCAGCCCCAGCATTTT. The chain employs TRBV5-5 and TRBJ1-5; no firm D call. Trimming cost V 3 bases and J 5 bases, with 24 bases left between them. CDR3 size: 18 residues. CDR1 is SGHKS and CDR2 is YYEKEE in the germline V gene (reference sequence).

J is TRBJ2-1 and V is TRBV27; 7 nucleotides match TRBD1. Germline V lookup: CDR1 MNHEY, CDR2 SMNVEV (reference sequence). The CDR3 extends over 16 amino acids. Unmatched junction bases numbered 12, after V lost 6 bases and J lost 4 bases. DNA of the CDR3: TGTGCCAGCAGCCCGTTAGGGGACAGAGGTTACAATGAGCAGTTCTTC. Translation: CASSPLGDRGYNEQFF.

This chain links TRBV30 with TRBJ2-1; D possibly corresponds to TRBD2 (6 bases). The germline V gene has CDR1 GTSNPN and CDR2 SVGIG (reference sequence). V shed 3 bases and J shed 5 bases, with 11 bases lying between them. This CDR3 is built from 13 residues. The chain's CDR3 is CAWSGSKHNEQFF. The CDR3 coding sequence is TGTGCCTGGAGCGGGAGTAAACACAATGAGCAGTTCTTC.

On this clone itself: Other DNA sequences from this sample encode an identical CDR3 as well. The rearrangement joins TRBV6-5 to TRBJ1-5, with a tentative D call TRBD1 (6 bases). Germline V gene sequence: CDR1 MNHEY, CDR2 SVGAGI. Trimming took off 2 bases at V and 5 bases at J, with 10 bases between the two ends. This CDR3 is 14 amino acids long. The CDR3, as DNA: TGTGCCAGCAGTTACGGACAGCTTTATCAGCCCCAGCATTTT. Amino acid sequence: CASSYGQLYQPQHF.

The gene calls are TRBV10-3 and TRBJ1-1, with D possibly being TRBD1 (5 bases). The CDR3 contains 12 residues. The V and J ends lost 3 bases and 6 bases respectively, with 8 bases between them. The V gene's germline CDR1 is ENHRY and CDR2 SYGVKD. DNA of the CDR3: TGTGCCATCAGTGAAACGACAGCTGAAGCTTTCTTT. Encoded protein: CAISETTAEAFF.

The table lists this clone with a count of one. The CDR3 DNA follows: TGTGCCAGCTCACCTGAGGGAAACTATGGCTACACCTTC. Its translation: CASSPEGNYGYTF. The chain links TRBV18 to TRBJ1-2, with unresolved D. The CDR3 sequence is 13 residues long. Germline V CDR1 and CDR2: KGHSH, LQKENI. V dropped 3 bases and J dropped 2 bases, with 7 bases sitting between them.

The chain has TRBV18 and TRBJ2-7, with 9 nucleotides matching TRBD1. Per the germline V gene, CDR1 is KGHSH and CDR2 is LQKENI. V shed 5 bases and J 3 bases; nucleotides not matched to a gene: 14. The CDR3 covers 17 residues. The CDR3 DNA reads as TGTGCCAGCTCAACGACAGAAGCCGGGACAGGGTACTACGAGCAGTACTTC. Residues: CASSTTEAGTGYYEQYF.

The V gene is TRBV27, the J gene TRBJ2-7; 7 bases align to TRBD1. Per germline, CDR1 MNHEY and CDR2 SMNVEV (reference sequence). V lost 5 bases to trimming and J lost 3 bases; unmatched junction nucleotides: 16. CDR3 length: 17 residues. Here the CDR3 reads CASSKGASLFIGYEQYF. The CDR3 DNA follows: TGTGCCAGCAGTAAGGGGGCTAGTTTGTTTATTGGCTACGAGCAGTACTTC.

The chain couples TRBV4-3 to TRBJ2-7; 7 nucleotides align to TRBD1. Per germline, CDR1 LGHNA and CDR2 YSLEER. V was pared by 3 bases and J by 6 bases, with 8 bases of the junction left unmatched. The CDR3 is made up of 14 amino acids. The CDR3 protein is CASSQATGRSEQYF. CDR3 nucleotides: TGCGCCAGCAGCCAGGCGACAGGGCGGTCCGAGCAGTACTTC.

The chain combines TRBV11-2 with TRBJ2-6; D gene uncertain. Trimming stripped 5 bases from V and 6 bases from J, with 11 bases between. The germline V gene encodes CDR1 SGHAT and CDR2 FQNNGV. CDR3 size: 14 residues. The CDR3, as DNA: TGTGCCAGCAGCCCCGAGCCCGAGGCCAACGTCCTGACTTTC. Translated: CASSPEPEANVLTF.

The chain links TRBV7-9 to TRBJ1-4; the match to TRBD1 covers 7 bases. The length of the CDR3 is 16 residues. Germline CDR1 reads SEHNR; CDR2 reads FQNEAQ (reference sequence). V lost 2 bases and J lost 3; bases outside the gene matches: 6. For the CDR3, the DNA is TGTGCCAGCAGCTTAAGAAGGACAGGTTCTAATGAAAAACTGTTTTTT. Residues: CASSLRRTGSNEKLFF.

This chain joins TRBV6-6 and TRBJ1-5; 9 nucleotides line up with TRBD1. With 6 bases clipped from V and 2 bases from J, the junction kept 2 bases outside the gene matches. CDR1 and CDR2 (germline): MNHNY, SVGAGI (reference sequence). CDR3 length: 14 residues. In nucleotides, the CDR3 is TGTGCCAGCAGCCGGACAGGGGGCAATCAGCCCCAGCATTTT. It translates to CASSRTGGNQPQHF.

V is TRBV28 and J is TRBJ2-3; D ambiguous. Trimming removed 1 base from V and 2 bases from J, with 7 bases in between. This CDR3 has 14 residues. CDR1 and CDR2 (germline): MDHEN, SYDVKM. This chain's CDR3 is CASSLYSYTDTQYF. The CDR3 coding sequence is TGTGCCAGCAGTTTATACAGCTACACAGATACGCAGTATTTT. The full variable domain, completed using reference TRBV28 and TRBJ2-3, is DVKVTQSSRYLVKRTGEKVFLECVQDMDHENMFWYRQDPGLGLRLIYFSYDVKMKEKGDIPEGYSVSREKKERFSLILESASTNQTSMYLCASSLYSYTDTQYFGPGTRLTVL.

The chain uses TRBV6-5 and TRBJ2-2; D gene uncertain. Germline CDR1 and CDR2: MNHEY and SVGAGI. The CDR3 runs to 13 residues. Trimming took 3 bases from V and 5 from J, leaving 7 bases between them. This chain's CDR3 is CASSYTTTGELFF. The CDR3 DNA is TGTGCCAGCAGTTATACTACGACCGGGGAGCTGTTTTTT.